These 19 T cell receptor beta chains were all obtained from the same sample, sequenced in a study of blood T cell repertoires in COVID-19. Libraries were prepared by immunoSEQ multiplex PCR; TCRdb keeps only in-frame clonotypes and omits some of them. The sample records 150,000 to 200,000 clones, approximately 79% being singletons. The source material was peripheral blood. These TCRs come from a man aged 55 to 69 with active or convalescent COVID-19.

J is TRBJ2-1 and V is TRBV11-2, with 8 nucleotides matching TRBD2. Germline trimming cut 0 bases from V and 9 bases from J; bases unmatched to any gene: 7. The CDR3 extends over 15 amino acids. Germline V CDR1 and CDR2: SGHAT, FQNNGV. CDR3 bases: TGTGCCAGCAGCTTAGAAGGACTAGCTCAAGGTGAGCAGTTCTTC. Encoded protein: CASSLEGLAQGEQFF.

V usage is TRBV28 and J usage is TRBJ1-5; D perhaps matches TRBD1 (5 bases). V was cut by 1 base and J by 7 bases, with 11 bases left in between. From germline, CDR1 is MDHEN and CDR2 SYDVKM. This CDR3 has 14 amino acids. Here the CDR3 reads CASSLSDSQQPQHF. The CDR3 coding sequence is TGTGCCAGCAGTTTATCTGACAGTCAGCAGCCCCAGCATTTT.

V and J are TRBV13 and TRBJ2-1, with a weak D call TRBD2 (6 bases). Trimming took 5 bases from V and 7 from J, leaving 18 bases between them. The V gene's germline CDR1 is PRHDT and CDR2 FYEKMQ (reference sequence). CDR3 length: 15 amino acids. The CDR3 sequence: CASSHRPSGGNEQFF. In DNA, the CDR3 is TGTGCCAGCAGCCATAGACCAAGTGGGGGGAATGAGCAGTTCTTC.

This clone was picked up one time. The genes are TRBV13 and TRBJ2-3; D might be TRBD2 (6 bases). The V and J ends lost 5 bases and 0 bases respectively, with 12 bases between them. The germline V gene encodes CDR1 PRHDT and CDR2 FYEKMQ (reference sequence). The CDR3 extends over 15 amino acids. CDR3 DNA: TGTGCCAGCAGCCCGCGGGACCGAAGCACAGATACGCAGTATTTT. As protein: CASSPRDRSTDTQYF.

CDR3 amino acids: CASSLSRLAGGYNEQFF. The DNA for the CDR3 is TGCGCCAGCAGCCTTTCCCGCCTAGCGGGGGGCTACAATGAGCAGTTCTTC. V is TRBV4-3 and J is TRBJ2-1; 11 bases agree with TRBD2. V lost 4 bases, J lost 3 bases, and 8 bases stayed unmatched. The CDR3 length is 17 residues. CDR1 and CDR2 from the germline V gene are LGHNA and YSLEER.

The rearrangement links TRBV6-6 to TRBJ2-7, with a weak D call TRBD1 (6 bases). The V end was cut by 4 bases, the J end by 5 bases, with 18 bases between. Per germline, CDR1 MNHNY and CDR2 SVGAGI (reference sequence). The length of the CDR3 is 15 residues. DNA of the CDR3: TGTGCCAGCAGTTTTCCGGCCAGGGGTGGTAACGAGCAGTACTTC. It translates to CASSFPARGGNEQYF.

This clone was seen once. CDR3 coding DNA: TGTGCCACCAGTGAACCAGGGATGAAGACCCAGTACTTC. This gives the protein CATSEPGMKTQYF. V and J are TRBV24-1 and TRBJ2-5, with a possible D match to TRBD1 (5 bases). Germline loops: CDR1 KGHDR, CDR2 SFDVKD. V was clipped by 4 bases and J by 6 bases, with 11 bases between them. The CDR3 contains 13 residues.

This clone was recorded once. The gene calls are TRBV24-1 and TRBJ2-1; 10 bases map to TRBD1. Germline V lookup: CDR1 KGHDR, CDR2 SFDVKD. The V gene end was trimmed by 5 bases and the J gene end by 6 bases; junction bases not matched to a gene: 9. The CDR3 is 16 amino acids. The CDR3 nucleotides are TGTGCCACCAGTGCTCCGAGGGGGACAGGGGCCAATGAGCAGTTCTTC. It translates to CATSAPRGTGANEQFF.

The chain is built from TRBV11-1 and TRBJ2-5; 11 bases agree with TRBD2. The ends lost 5 bases at V and 7 bases at J; junction bases unmatched: 9. Germline values: CDR1 SGHAT, CDR2 FQDESV (reference sequence). The CDR3 is made up of 15 amino acids. Written as DNA, the CDR3 is TGTGCCAGCAGCCTTAGCGGGAGGGCCGGCGGGACCCAGTACTTC. Translating it yields CASSLSGRAGGTQYF. Full variable domain (missing parts from reference TRBV11-1 and TRBJ2-5): EAEVAQSPRYKITEKSQAVAFWCDPISGHATLYWYRQILGQGPELLVQFQDESVVDDSQLPKDRFSAERLKGVDSTLKIQPAELGDSAMYLCASSLSGRAGGTQYFGPGTRLLVL.

CDR3 in DNA: TGTGCCAGCAGTTTCCTAGCGGGAGGGCACGCAGATACGCAGTATTTT. It specifies CASSFLAGGHADTQYF. The chain combines TRBV6-2 or TRBV6-3 with TRBJ2-3, with 12 bases that match TRBD2. J was trimmed by 4 bases and V by 4 bases; bases with no gene match: 6. CDR1 and CDR2 from the germline V gene are MNHEY and SVGEGT. There are 16 residues in the CDR3.

The rearrangement joins TRBV9 to TRBJ2-7; 9 nucleotides align to TRBD1. The germline gives CDR1 SGDLS, CDR2 YYNGEE. The trim removed 4 bases at V and 7 bases at J, leaving 9 bases unmatched. CDR3 size: 14 residues. The CDR3 coding sequence is TGTGCCAGCAGCCTGGGACAGGGTATCGAGGAGCAGTACTTC. Amino acid sequence: CASSLGQGIEEQYF.

The J gene is TRBJ2-3, the V gene TRBV5-1; possibly TRBD1 for D (5 bases). Germline V gives CDR1 SGHRS, CDR2 YFSETQ. This CDR3 contains 13 residues. Trimming cost V 0 bases and J 5 bases, with 7 bases left between them. The CDR3 DNA sequence: TGCGCCAGCAGCTTGGAGGGGCTAGATACGCAGTATTTT. Amino acids: CASSLEGLDTQYF.

The CDR3 loop is CASSQGLAGATDTQYF. The CDR3 DNA reads as TGTGCCAGCAGCCAGGGACTAGCGGGAGCGACAGATACGCAGTATTTT. The rearrangement links TRBV3-1 (or the pseudogene TRBV3-2) to TRBJ2-3, with 14 bases that match TRBD2. Germline CDR1 and CDR2: LGHDT and YNNKEL (reference sequence). The CDR3 sequence is 16 residues long. Unmatched junction bases numbered 2, after V lost 3 bases and J lost 3 bases.

The chain carries TRBV27 and TRBJ2-2; a possible D gene is TRBD2 (5 bases). The ends were cut back, 0 bases at V and 2 bases at J, with 19 bases in the middle. The CDR3 runs 19 residues. Germline V CDR1 and CDR2: MNHEY, SMNVEV (reference sequence). CDR3 loop: CASSLSRVGLRFNTGELFF. CDR3 DNA: TGTGCCAGCAGTTTATCGAGGGTTGGGCTACGATTTAACACCGGGGAGCTGTTTTTT.

This clone came up a few times. The chain's CDR3 is CASSPSPKGDVYGYTF. DNA of the CDR3: TGTGCCAGCAGTCCCTCACCTAAGGGGGATGTCTATGGCTACACCTTC. This sequence joins TRBV6-2 or TRBV6-3 and TRBJ1-2, with D perhaps matching TRBD1 (6 bases). The CDR3 runs 16 residues. CDR1 MNHEY and CDR2 SVGEGT come from the germline V gene. V was cut by 5 bases and J by 4 bases, with 20 bases left in between.

The J gene is TRBJ1-5, the V gene TRBV7-8; the D gene is possibly TRBD1 (6 bases). V lost 1 base and J 0 bases, leaving 7 bases between the germline ends. The CDR3 totals 15 residues. Germline values: CDR1 SGHVS, CDR2 FQNEAQ. CDR3 DNA: TGTGCCAGCAGCTTAGGGACAGCTAGCAATCAGCCCCAGCATTTT. It specifies CASSLGTASNQPQHF. The complete variable domain, with remaining parts taken from reference TRBV7-8 and TRBJ1-5, reads GAGVSQSPRYKVAKRGQDVALRCDPISGHVSLFWYQQALGQGPEFLTYFQNEAQLDKSGLPSDRFFAERPEGSVSTLKIQRTQQEDSAVYLCASSLGTASNQPQHFGDGTRLSIL.

This clone was seen many times. This chain connects TRBV12-3 or TRBV12-4 to TRBJ2-2; D remains unclear. The CDR3 is made up of 13 amino acids. Trimming stripped 3 bases from V and 8 bases from J, with 10 bases between. CDR3 amino acids: CASSLVGRGELFF. CDR3 coding DNA: TGTGCCAGCAGTTTGGTGGGCAGGGGGGAGCTGTTTTTT.

The rearrangement joins TRBV6-5 to TRBJ2-7, with TRBD1 matching 7 bases. The CDR3 is 15 residues long. V shed 6 bases, J shed 2 bases, and the junction held 10 bases outside the gene matches. Per the germline V gene, CDR1 is MNHEY and CDR2 is SVGAGI. The CDR3 sequence is CASSQGVLSPYEQYF. CDR3 in DNA: TGTGCCAGCAGCCAGGGGGTCCTGAGTCCCTACGAGCAGTACTTC.

The CDR3 DNA reads TGTGCCAGCAGTTATCCCTCGGGACTCCTCCTCCAAGAGACCCAGTACTTC. As protein: CASSYPSGLLLQETQYF. The rearrangement links TRBV6-2 or TRBV6-3 to TRBJ2-5, with D maybe TRBD2 (6 bases). Trimming took off 3 bases at V and 1 base at J, with 18 bases between the two ends. CDR3 length: 17 amino acids. Germline lookup yields CDR1 MNHEY and CDR2 SVGEGT.